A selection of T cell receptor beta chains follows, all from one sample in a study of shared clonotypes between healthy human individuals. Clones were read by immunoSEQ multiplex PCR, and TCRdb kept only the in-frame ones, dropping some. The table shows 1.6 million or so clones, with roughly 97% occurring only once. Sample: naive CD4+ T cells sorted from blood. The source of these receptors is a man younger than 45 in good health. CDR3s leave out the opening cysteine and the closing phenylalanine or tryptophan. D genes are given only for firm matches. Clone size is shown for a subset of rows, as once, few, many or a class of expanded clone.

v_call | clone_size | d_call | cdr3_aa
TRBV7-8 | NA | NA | ASSLVRVGETQY
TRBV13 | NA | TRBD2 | ASSQRSGGASTDTQY
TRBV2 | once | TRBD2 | ASISDLAGVPDTQY
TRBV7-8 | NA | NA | ASSLFAGTYGYT
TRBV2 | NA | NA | ASSPRDADIQY
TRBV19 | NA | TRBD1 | ASSTDRARQPQH
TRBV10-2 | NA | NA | ASSQLRETQY
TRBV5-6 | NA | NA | ASSLGTRGSYEQY
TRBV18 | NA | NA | ASSPLPGKSSGNTIY
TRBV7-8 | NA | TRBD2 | ASSLGLAGGLY
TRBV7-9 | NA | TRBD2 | ASSSATSAYLPRGNEQF
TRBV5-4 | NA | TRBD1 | ASSWGTANYGYT
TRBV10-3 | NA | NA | AISRGRAAGAYEQY
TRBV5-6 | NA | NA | ASSYPGPADTQY
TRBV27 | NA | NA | ASSSLGRQGGGQPQH
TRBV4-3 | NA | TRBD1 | ASSQENRGSADTQY
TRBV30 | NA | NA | AWSNSVNQPQH
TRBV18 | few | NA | ASSPGNSGNTIY
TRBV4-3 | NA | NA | ASSQDLVGAGANVLT
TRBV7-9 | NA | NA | ASYHTINYSRGSTDTQY
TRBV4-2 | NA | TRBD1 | ASSQDPPDRGNEQY
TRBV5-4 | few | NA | ASSSLAGPYEQY
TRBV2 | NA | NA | ASNGHLLSADTQY
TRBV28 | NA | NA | ASASSYGYT
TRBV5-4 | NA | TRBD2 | ASSLGGTSGYNEQF
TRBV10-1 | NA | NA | ASSAGLQETQY
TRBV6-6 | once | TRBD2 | ASSAEWTRVDETQY
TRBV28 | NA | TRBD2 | ASSPDRLAGGTTRAYEQY
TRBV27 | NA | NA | ATRVPGLPQY
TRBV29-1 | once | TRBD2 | SASGTSGSSSYEQY
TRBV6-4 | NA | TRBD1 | ASSESRGQGTGELF
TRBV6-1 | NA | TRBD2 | ASSTGLAGYEQY
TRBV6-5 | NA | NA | ASSFNKGTGELF
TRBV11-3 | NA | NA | ASSLDGANFDEQY
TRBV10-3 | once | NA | AISEQTPAEAF
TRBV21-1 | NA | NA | ASSNPFKPSGMERWEETQY
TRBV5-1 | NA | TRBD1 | ASMLRDRGINEAF
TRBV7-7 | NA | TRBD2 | ASSLRGSAYNEQF
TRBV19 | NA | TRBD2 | ASSTTSGRVSGELF
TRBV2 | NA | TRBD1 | ASSDRATGELF
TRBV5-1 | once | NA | ASMVGSGELF
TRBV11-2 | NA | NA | ASSLAPNAGSYEQY
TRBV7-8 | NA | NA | ASSLLANTGELF
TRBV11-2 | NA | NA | ASSLDLGNYEQY
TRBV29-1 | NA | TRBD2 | SVVEASGKYNEQF
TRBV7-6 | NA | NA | ASSLAEGGQPQH
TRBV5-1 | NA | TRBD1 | ASSSGTDTDTQY
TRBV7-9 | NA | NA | ASSLVQGDTEAF
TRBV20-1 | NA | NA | SAGPYEQY
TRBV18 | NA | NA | ASSPLDLGTGGKLF
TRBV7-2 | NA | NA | ASSRSAYSGNTIY
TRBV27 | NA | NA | ASSLSGIPNYGYT
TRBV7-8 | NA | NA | ASSLRARISGANVLT
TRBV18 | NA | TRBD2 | ASSQQGLAGGGYEQY
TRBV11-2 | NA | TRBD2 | ASRTLAGAYEQY
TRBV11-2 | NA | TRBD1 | ASSQRDRPYEQY
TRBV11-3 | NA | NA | ASSLGYGELF
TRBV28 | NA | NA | ASSSFRGSYNEQF
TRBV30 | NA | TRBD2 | AWSVPAGVFNEQF